This T cell receptor (beta chain) comes out of a study of blood T cell repertoires in COVID-19. For the study at large: Acute-phase and convalescent COVID-19 samples originated in the United States, Italy and Spain. The cDNA or gDNA used as material had been derived from T cells, B-cell-depleted T cells, or PBMCs.

Sequencing was performed with immunoSEQ multiplex PCR; in TCRdb, only in-frame clones are kept and a portion is missing. The data contain some 400,000 clones, 90% to 95% of them singletons. Participant-given clinical history determined each cohort assignment. Within 2 weeks of study entry, exposed participants had contacted a PCR-confirmed or clinician-diagnosed COVID-19 case. Germline V gene sequence: CDR1 WNHNN, CDR2 SYGVQD (reference sequence). This CDR3 region has 15 residues. Trimming removed 0 bases from V and 2 bases from J, with 11 bases in between. The source material was PBMCs or T cells enriched from blood (not recorded which). This TCR came from a woman in her forties who had been exposed to COVID-19. The chain recombines TRBV10-1 with TRBJ2-7; tentatively, D is TRBD1 (6 bases). DNA of the CDR3: TGCGCCAGCAGTGAGTCGGGGGACATTACCTACGAGCAGTACTTC. It specifies CASSESGDITYEQYF.